This TCR beta chain was captured by sequencing in a study of T-cell memory formation after mild COVID-19. Whole-study results and caveats: The authors left the SARS-CoV-2 specificity of second-wave clones peaking on day 37 unconfirmed.

The V gene's germline CDR1 is KGHSH and CDR2 LQKENI. The CDR3 sequence is 14 residues long. The V end was cut by 1 base, the J end by 3 bases, with 8 bases between. TCRdb re-called the 5' RACE reads through MiXCR, storing one row per CDR3 protein. The sample records some 450,000 distinct CDR3 sequences, about a sixth being singletons. On this clonotype itself: Its matching antigen is unknown.

This TCR came from a man in his late teens or twenties who had mild COVID-19 (a few samples of this study predate the infection). Cell type and time point are not known. What was sequenced was PBMCs or a T cell subset sorted from them (not recorded which). The V call is TRBV18, the J call TRBJ2-3, with D possibly TRBD2 on 5 matching bases. In DNA, the CDR3 is TGTGCCAGCTCACCACTTGCGGGTACAGATACGCAGTATTTT. Protein: CASSPLAGTDTQYF. The full variable domain, completed using reference TRBV18 and TRBJ2-3, is NAGVMQNPRHLVRRRGQEARLRCSPMKGHSHVYWYRQLPEEGLKFMVYLQKENIIDESGMPKERFSAEFPKEGPSILRIQQVVRGDSAAYFCASSPLAGTDTQYFGPGTRLTVL.